This T cell receptor beta chain was identified during a study of blood T cell repertoires in COVID-19. The CDR3 is 15 amino acids. Germline CDR1 reads SGHTA; CDR2 reads FQGNSA. The V and J ends lost 1 base and 2 bases respectively, with 11 bases between them. Study processing details: Amplifying reference gene primers gave estimates of nucleated cell counts. Sequencing was performed with immunoSEQ multiplex PCR; in TCRdb, only in-frame clones are kept and a portion is missing. The D gene and trimming were derived from the DNA, and the V and J assignments and clone size from that table. Here the sample spans approximately 220,000 clones, 80% to 90% being singletons.

The sample taken for sequencing was peripheral blood. The V gene is TRBV7-2, the J gene TRBJ2-5; a weak D match, TRBD1 (5 bases). The TCR was taken from a man aged 55 to 69 who had recovered from COVID-19. CDR3 bases: TGTGCCAGCAGCTTAGGGGGCAGCCTACAAGAGACCCAGTACTTC. Protein: CASSLGGSLQETQYF.